This TCR beta chain was captured in a study of OX40 agonist ivuxolimab in advanced cancers. Regarding the complete study: The costimulatory receptor OX40 (CD134) was targeted by ivuxolimab, a fully human IgG2 agonistic monoclonal antibody. Patients were allowed to have had prior anti-PD-1, anti-PD-L1 or anti-CTLA-4 therapy, and approximately 40% of the dose-escalation patients had been treated with checkpoint inhibitors. Of the 50 to 55 patients in dose escalation, some 19 had hepatocellular carcinoma, roughly 15 had melanoma, 9 had renal cell carcinoma and 9 had head and neck cancer. Partial responses occurred in three dose-escalation patients: two with cutaneous melanoma and one with hepatocellular carcinoma. Intravenous ivuxolimab was administered to patients every 2 weeks at six dose levels: 0.01, 0.1, 0.3, 1.5, 3 and 10 mg/kg. The paper describes the monotherapy dose-escalation part (N of about 47 patients) of the phase I trial of ivuxolimab. The purpose of peripheral TCRbeta sequencing was to test whether ivuxolimab changed TCR sequence diversity and led to clonal T-cell expansion. In the dose-escalation cohort, around four fifths of patients were male, and the mean age was 60 years with a range of about 20 to 90.

Genomic DNA was extracted from sorted cells for sequencing of the TCRbeta CDR3 region. The immunoSEQ Assay was used for sequencing of TCRbeta CDR3 regions. TCRdb re-hosts the immuneACCESS table, in-frame sequences only. Its copies lack some clones; in the studies checked, an unresolved V gene accounts for under half of them, and the cause for the rest is not known. This sample comprises about 70,000 clones, around 90% of them detected only once. The ten largest clones represent 2% to 2.5% of the sample. In the case of this clone: Its cognate antigen has yet to be identified. No qualities accompany the bases; no much larger clone lies one base away.

The CDR3 runs 17 amino acids, cysteine and phenylalanine included. Just the 51-base CDR3 DNA is kept, in frame starting at base 1. V loses 6 bases, J loses 8 bases, and the germline ends lie 27 bases apart. From the germline V gene, CDR1 is SGHRS and CDR2 is YFSETQ. Patients with autoimmune disease history or receiving systemic immunosuppression were excluded from the trial. In every dose cohort, peripheral blood was drawn for TCR sequencing at baseline, cycle 4 day 1, and cycle 7 day 1. Samples were obtained from an open-label, multicenter, first-in-human phase I dose-escalation trial of ivuxolimab. Adults with locally advanced or metastatic melanoma, renal cell, hepatocellular, or head and neck squamous cell carcinoma were enrolled in the trial. CD4+ and CD8+ T cells were sorted separately from peripheral blood before TCR sequencing. The research as a whole found: Low levels of normalized T-cell clonal expansion were also seen in some patients who did not respond. Partial responders in the 0.1-3.0 mg/kg groups had among the lowest normalized peripheral clonal expansion, especially among CD8+ T cells. Which antigens the clonally expanded peripheral T cells were specific for was not determined. After ivuxolimab, expanded clones were on average more numerous among CD8+ T cells than among CD4+ T cells. At doses of 0.1 to 3.0 mg/kg, clonal expansion of both CD4+ and CD8+ blood T cells was observed from baseline to week 6.

The rearranged chain carries TRBV5-1 and TRBJ2-1; the D segment is perhaps TRBD1 or TRBD2, each sharing 5 matched bases. This material consisted of CD4+ or CD8+ T cells sorted from blood, taken in a trial of the OX40 agonist ivuxolimab. The TCR comes from an adult with an advanced solid tumor such as melanoma, head and neck, liver or kidney cancer. The nucleotide sequence is given as TGCGCCAGCAAGAATGGGGCAGGGTGGCTAGCTGCCGATGAGCAGTTCTTC. This sequence encodes CASKNGAGWLAADEQFF.